This section outlines one T cell receptor (beta chain) sequence together with its context. Its antigen is unknown. This sample was taken from a study of T cell responses to AZD1222 COVID-19 vaccine. Trimming stripped 4 bases from V and 8 bases from J, with 9 bases between. This CDR3 has 12 residues. Germline CDR1 MGHDK, CDR2 SYGVNS. Study-level findings and limits: A rise in Spike-specific TCR breadth and depth followed two AZD1222 doses. Just a handful of people given AZD1222 tested seropositive at baseline.

Sequencing was performed with immunoSEQ multiplex PCR; in TCRdb, only in-frame clones are kept and a portion is missing. This table holds some 91,000 clones, 85% to 95% found once. Sequenced here: peripheral blood, sampled on day 0 of AZD1222 vaccination. This sequence joins TRBV25-1 and TRBJ1-3; D not certain. The source is an adult in good health. CDR3 nucleotides: TGTGCCAGCAGTGCTGGATCCGACACCATATATTTT. It codes for CASSAGSDTIYF. Supplemented by reference TRBV25-1 and TRBJ1-3, the full variable domain reads EADIYQTPRYLVIGTGKKITLECSQTMGHDKMYWYQQDPGMELHLIHYSYGVNSTEKGDLSSESTVSRIRTEHFPLTLESARPSHTSQYLCASSAGSDTIYFGEGSWLTVV.